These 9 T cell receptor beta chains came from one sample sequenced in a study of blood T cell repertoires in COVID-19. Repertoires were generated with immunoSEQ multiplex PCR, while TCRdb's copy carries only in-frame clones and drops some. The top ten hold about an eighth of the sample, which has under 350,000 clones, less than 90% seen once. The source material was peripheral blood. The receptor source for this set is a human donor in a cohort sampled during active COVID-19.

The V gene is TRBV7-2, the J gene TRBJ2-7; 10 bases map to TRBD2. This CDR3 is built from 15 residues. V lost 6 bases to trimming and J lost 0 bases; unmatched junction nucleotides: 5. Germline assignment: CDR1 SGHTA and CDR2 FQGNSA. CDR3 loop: CASRVSSGSSYEQYF. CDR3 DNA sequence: TGTGCCAGCAGAGTATCTAGCGGGAGCTCCTACGAGCAGTACTTC.

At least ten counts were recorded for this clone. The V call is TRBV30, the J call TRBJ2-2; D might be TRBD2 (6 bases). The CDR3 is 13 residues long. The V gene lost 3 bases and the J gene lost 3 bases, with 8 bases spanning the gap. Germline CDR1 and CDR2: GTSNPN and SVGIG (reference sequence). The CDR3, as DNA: TGTGCCTGGAGGACTAGGCACACCGGGGAGCTGTTTTTT. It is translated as CAWRTRHTGELFF. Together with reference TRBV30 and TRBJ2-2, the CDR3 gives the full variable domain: SQTIHQWPATLVQPVGSPLSLECTVEGTSNPNLYWYRQAAGRGLQLLFYSVGIGQISSEVPQNLSASRPQDRQFILSSKKLLLSDSGFYLCAWRTRHTGELFFGEGSRLTVL.

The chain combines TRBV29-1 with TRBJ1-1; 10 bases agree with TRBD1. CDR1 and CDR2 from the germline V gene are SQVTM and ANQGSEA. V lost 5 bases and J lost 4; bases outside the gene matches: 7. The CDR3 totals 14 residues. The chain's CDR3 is CSVLPGQGRTEAFF. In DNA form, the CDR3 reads TGCAGCGTTCTACCGGGACAGGGGCGCACTGAAGCTTTCTTT.

Written as DNA, the CDR3 is TGTGCCAGCAGTTTGGGGGGGGCCCTCCATGGCTACACCTTC. The encoded protein is CASSLGGALHGYTF. The rearrangement uses TRBV27 and TRBJ1-2; the D gene is possibly TRBD1 (6 bases). V was trimmed by 3 bases and J by 6 bases, leaving 14 bases between them. CDR1 and CDR2 (germline): MNHEY, SMNVEV (reference sequence). This CDR3 spans 14 amino acids.

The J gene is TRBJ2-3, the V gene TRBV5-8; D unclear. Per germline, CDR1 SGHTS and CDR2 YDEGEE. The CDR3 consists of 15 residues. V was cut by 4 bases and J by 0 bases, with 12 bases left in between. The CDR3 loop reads CASSLYRPSTDTQYF. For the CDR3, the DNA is TGTGCCAGCAGCCTTTACAGACCTAGCACAGATACGCAGTATTTT.

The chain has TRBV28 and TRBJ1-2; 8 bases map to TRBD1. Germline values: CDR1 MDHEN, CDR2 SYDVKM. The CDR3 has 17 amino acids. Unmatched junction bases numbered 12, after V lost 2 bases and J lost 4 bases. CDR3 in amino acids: CASSLGPVPGQVYGYTF. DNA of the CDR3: TGTGCCAGCAGTTTAGGGCCAGTCCCGGGACAGGTCTATGGCTACACCTTC.

CDR3 loop: CASSQDPGSGFEAFF. CDR3 coding DNA: TGCGCCAGCAGCCAAGATCCTGGGAGTGGGTTTGAAGCTTTCTTT. This chain joins TRBV4-1 and TRBJ1-1; D uncertain. The CDR3 consists of 15 residues. Germline values: CDR1 MGHRA, CDR2 YSYEKL. V lost 0 bases and J 7 bases, leaving 15 bases between the germline ends.

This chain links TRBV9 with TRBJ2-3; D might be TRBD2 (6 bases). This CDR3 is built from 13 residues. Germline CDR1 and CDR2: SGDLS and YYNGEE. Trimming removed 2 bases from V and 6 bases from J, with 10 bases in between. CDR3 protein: CASSVRRDDTQYF. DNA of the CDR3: TGTGCCAGCAGCGTTAGGCGGGACGATACGCAGTATTTT.

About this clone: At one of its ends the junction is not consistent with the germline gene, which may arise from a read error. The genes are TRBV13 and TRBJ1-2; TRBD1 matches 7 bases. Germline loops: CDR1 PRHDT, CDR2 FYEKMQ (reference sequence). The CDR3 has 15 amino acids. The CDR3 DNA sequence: TGTGCCAGCAGCCTAGGGACAGCTGATCTATGGGGCTACACCTTC. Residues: CASSLGTADLWGYTF.